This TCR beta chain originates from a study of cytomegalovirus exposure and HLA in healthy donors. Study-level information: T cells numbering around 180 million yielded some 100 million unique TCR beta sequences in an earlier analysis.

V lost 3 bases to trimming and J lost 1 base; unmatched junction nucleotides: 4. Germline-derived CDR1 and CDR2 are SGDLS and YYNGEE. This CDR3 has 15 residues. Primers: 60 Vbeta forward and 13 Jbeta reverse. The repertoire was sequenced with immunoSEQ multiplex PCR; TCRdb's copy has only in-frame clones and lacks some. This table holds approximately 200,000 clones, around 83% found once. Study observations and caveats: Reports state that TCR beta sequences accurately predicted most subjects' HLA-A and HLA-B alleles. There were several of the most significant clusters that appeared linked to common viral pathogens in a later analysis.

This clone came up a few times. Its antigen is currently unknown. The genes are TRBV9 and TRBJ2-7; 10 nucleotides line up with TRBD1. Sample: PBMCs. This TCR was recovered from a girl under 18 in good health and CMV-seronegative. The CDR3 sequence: CASSASGQGSYEQYF. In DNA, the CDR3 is TGTGCCAGCAGCGCCTCGGGACAGGGGTCCTACGAGCAGTACTTC.